This T cell receptor (beta chain) was obtained from a study of T cells in Graves' hyperthyroidism and ophthalmopathy (dated by TCRdb to between 2018 and 2021). About the investigation overall: Peripheral blood samples were taken at initial diagnosis, before any treatment was given. Thyroid tissue and blood T-cell repertoires from about six Graves' hyperthyroidism patients were also compared in the study. According to the paper, TCR Vbeta CDR3 sequencing was carried out on some 130 peripheral blood samples, which came from 40 to 45 ophthalmopathy, approximately 78 hyperthyroidism and some 17 progressor patients. The 75 to 100 discovery patients were divided at random into training and test sets in a 7:3 ratio. A discovery cohort of around 98 patients, 43 with Graves' ophthalmopathy and fewer than 65 with stable Graves' hyperthyroidism, was used to find distinguishing TCR V-J signatures. An independent validation cohort of under 20 hyperthyroidism patients and approximately 17 patients who later progressed to ophthalmopathy tested prospective prediction of ophthalmopathy. After sampling, hyperthyroidism patients received methimazole starting at 30 mg daily, and ophthalmopathy patients received high-dose intravenous methylprednisolone. Here is what the overall study found, with its caveats: Sample size was not statistically predetermined, and blinding of investigators to group allocation was not performed. During validation, the model predicted progression to ophthalmopathy a median of roughly six months ahead of onset, with approximately 70% sensitivity and 72.22% specificity. In cross-validation, a model built on a 13 V-J signature told ophthalmopathy apart from stable hyperthyroidism with under 90% sensitivity and around 83% specificity, and in testing the same model reached 80%/75%. Most expanded thyroid clonotypes (frequency above 0.001) were also found in blood, which suggests that blood repertoires may mirror thyroid immune responses.

Amplification of TCR beta CDR3 regions was carried out from RNA transcripts. For the first round of RT-PCR on the TCR CDR3, the HTBI primer set was used together with the Qiagen OneStep RT-PCR kit. The libraries were constructed in a second round of multiplex PCR and then size-selected and purified. The libraries were sequenced on an Illumina HiSeq2000 using paired-end 100 bp reads. In the authors' own workflow: SOAPnuke was used to process the raw data, removing reads that contained adapters or uncalled bases, had a mean Phred below 15, or lacked an exact match to the constant primer or identifier. High-quality paired reads were merged using COPE v1.2.5, and each unique nucleotide sequence was defined as a clonotype. MiTCR v1.1 was used to align the clonotypes against IMGT TRBV, TRBD and TRBJ reference segments. Analysis was restricted to V-J combinations with a frequency above 0.0001, which covered roughly 99% of repertoires. The TCS score was defined as F50 (clonal expansion) divided by E x V (chaos), with BLOSUM62-based TCRdist calculated between CDR3 peptides within each V-J. Welch's t-statistics and random forest reduced 500 to 650 V-J features to 13, which were used in a naive Bayes classifier (R e1071). TCRdb reran the public reads through fastp at Q25 and MiXCR, keeping productive beta chains. Identical CDR3 protein sequences are pooled into one entry, listed with their most common genes and DNA. TCRdb assigned the V and J calls; the authors' analysis was not used. This sample comprises 400,000 to 500,000 distinct CDR3 sequences, 14% to 15% of them detected only once. Of the sample, about 13% is held by the ten largest clones.

In the ophthalmopathy patients, disease was moderately to severely active, with a Clinical Activity Score of 3 or more, a NOSPECS grade of 4 or more, and a duration of less than 3 months. Any patient with an uncontrolled infection, another autoimmune disease, pregnancy or lactation was excluded. Clinical symptoms, serum thyroxine and TRAb, thyroid ultrasound, and orbital computed tomography formed the basis for the diagnoses. PBMCs were isolated from 10 ml of fresh peripheral blood by Ficoll-Paque density gradient centrifugation. Total RNA was extracted using Trizol reagent, and RNA quality was assessed on an Agilent 2100 Bioanalyzer. The CDR3 holds 15 amino acids from the cysteine to the phenylalanine. The retained sequence is limited to the CDR3, 45 bases, with the frame set at the first base. The germline V gene specifies MNHNS as CDR1 and SASEGT as CDR2. V is clipped by 8 bases and J by 3 bases, and the sequence between their germline boundaries is 14 bases long.

This clonotype was seen more than once but under ten times. The clone's antigen remains unknown. There are no base qualities to consult, and no much larger clone falls within one base. Sequencing was done on a sample of blood. This clonotype originated in a man aged 18 to 30 with Graves' ophthalmopathy. Here the chain combines TRBV6-1 and TRBJ2-6; 6 matching bases give a weak D call of TRBD2. The CDR3 in this case is CASGGVALGANVLTF. Read as DNA, the sequence is TGTGCCAGCGGCGGGGTTGCACTTGGGGCCAACGTCCTGACTTTC.